This T cell receptor beta chain was sequenced during a study of early T cells in non-severe SARS-CoV-2 infection. About this clonotype itself: What it recognizes is unknown.

TCRdb reprocessed the 5' RACE reads with MiXCR, giving one entry per CDR3 protein. Among approximately 100,000 distinct CDR3 sequences listed, approximately 15% were seen once. Study-level points and caveats: Comparison of clonotypes with VDJdb favored anti-spike CD8 responses while missing private and CD4 specificities.

Looked up from germline, CDR1 is WSHSY and CDR2 is SAAADI. The CDR3 loop spans 16 amino acids. With 8 bases clipped from V and 0 bases from J, the junction kept 10 bases outside the gene matches. Specimen: whole blood. The receptor was derived from an adult who was a healthcare worker with PCR-confirmed SARS-CoV-2 infection or an uninfected control (not recorded which). The J gene is TRBJ1-3, the V gene TRBV10-2, with TRBD1 matching 7 bases. CDR3 protein: CASYSGGPSSGNTIYF. Written as DNA, the CDR3 is TGCGCCAGCTACTCAGGGGGGCCCAGCTCTGGAAACACCATATATTTT.